The 20 T cell receptor beta chains listed next were all sequenced from one sample in a study of blood T cell repertoires in COVID-19. The method was immunoSEQ multiplex PCR; TCRdb's version includes in-frame clones alone and lacks a portion of them. The table shows approximately 100,000 clones, with roughly nine tenths occurring only once. Input material: peripheral blood. These receptor sequences come from a man between 65 and 85 years old with acute or convalescent COVID-19.

This chain links TRBV6-5 with TRBJ1-1, with TRBD1 matching 7 bases. The germline V gene has CDR1 MNHEY and CDR2 SVGAGI. V gave up 6 bases and J gave up 4 bases; unmatched junction bases: 5. The CDR3 totals 13 residues. The chain's CDR3 is CASRGGFGTEAFF. The CDR3 DNA reads TGTGCCAGCAGAGGGGGCTTCGGCACTGAAGCTTTCTTT.

V is TRBV5-1 and J is TRBJ1-1, with a possible D match to TRBD1 (6 bases). The V and J ends lost 4 bases and 0 bases respectively, with 13 bases between them. Germline V gene sequence: CDR1 SGHRS, CDR2 YFSETQ. There are 15 residues in the CDR3. CDR3 in amino acids: CASSAQQGLNTEAFF. CDR3 sequence (DNA): TGCGCCAGCAGCGCCCAACAGGGATTGAACACTGAAGCTTTCTTT.

The chain employs TRBV25-1 and TRBJ2-7, with D maybe TRBD1 (6 bases). V was cut by 4 bases and J by 5 bases, with 12 bases left in between. This CDR3 comprises 13 residues. Germline lookup yields CDR1 MGHDK and CDR2 SYGVNS. The CDR3 region is CASSVAGENEQYF. In DNA form, the CDR3 reads TGTGCCAGCAGTGTGGCAGGGGAGAACGAGCAGTACTTC.

The rearrangement uses TRBV2 and TRBJ1-5; a possible D gene is TRBD1 (6 bases). Germline CDR1 SNHLY, CDR2 FYNNEI. This CDR3 has 14 amino acids. V was cut by 9 bases and J by 4 bases, with 16 bases left in between. The CDR3 loop is CASFSGAWNQPQHF. The DNA for the CDR3 is TGTGCCAGTTTCTCAGGGGCCTGGAATCAGCCCCAGCATTTT.

V and J are TRBV19 and TRBJ2-7, with 9 bases identical to TRBD1. The germline gives CDR1 LNHDA, CDR2 SQIVND (reference sequence). CDR3 size: 15 residues. V shed 4 bases and J 3 bases; nucleotides not matched to a gene: 7. CDR3 DNA: TGTGCCAGTAGTAGACCCGGGACAGGGCTCTACGAGCAGTACTTC. Translating gives CASSRPGTGLYEQYF.

The CDR3 DNA follows: TGTGCCAGCAGTGCCGACAGGGACGGTGAAAAACTGTTTTTT. Its protein product is CASSADRDGEKLFF. The chain couples TRBV2 to TRBJ1-4; 7 nucleotides match TRBD1. Germline V lookup: CDR1 SNHLY, CDR2 FYNNEI. V shed 4 bases and J 7 bases; nucleotides not matched to a gene: 6. The CDR3 covers 14 residues. Supplemented by reference TRBV2 and TRBJ1-4, the full variable domain reads EPEVTQTPSHQVTQMGQEVILRCVPISNHLYFYWYRQILGQKVEFLVSFYNNEISEKSEIFDDQFSVERPDGSNFTLKIRSTKLEDSAMYFCASSADRDGEKLFFGSGTQLSVL.

The rearrangement uses TRBV7-9 and TRBJ2-7, with D tentatively TRBD1 (6 bases). CDR1 is SEHNR, CDR2 FQNEAQ, per germline (reference sequence). The CDR3 has 13 residues. Trimming cost V 1 base and J 4 bases, with 8 bases left between them. For the CDR3, the DNA is TGTGCCAGCAGCTTAGGGGGGCAGTACGAGCAGTACTTC. Translation: CASSLGGQYEQYF. Supplemented by reference TRBV7-9 and TRBJ2-7, the full variable domain reads DTGVSQNPRHKITKRGQNVTFRCDPISEHNRLYWYRQTLGQGPEFLTYFQNEAQLEKSRLLSDRFSAERPKGSFSTLEIQRTEQGDSAMYLCASSLGGQYEQYFGPGTRLTVT.

The V and J genes are TRBV19 and TRBJ2-6; 9 nucleotides align to TRBD1. Germline V lookup: CDR1 LNHDA, CDR2 SQIVND (reference sequence). The CDR3 sequence is 17 residues long. Trimming cost V 3 bases and J 4 bases; bases outside gene matches: 7. The CDR3 protein is CASSIRDRVWGANVLTF. The CDR3 nucleotides are TGTGCCAGTAGTATCCGGGACAGGGTTTGGGGGGCCAACGTCCTGACTTTC.

The chain couples TRBV5-1 to TRBJ2-5; 10 bases line up with TRBD1. V was pared by 0 bases and J by 4 bases, with 6 bases of the junction left unmatched. This CDR3 is built from 16 residues. Germline assignment: CDR1 SGHRS and CDR2 YFSETQ. CDR3 sequence reads: CASSLGDRGLGETQYF. As DNA, the CDR3 is TGCGCCAGCAGCTTGGGGGACAGGGGCCTAGGAGAGACCCAGTACTTC.

This clone has just one count. The chain is built from TRBV5-1 and TRBJ1-6, with a possible D match to TRBD1 (5 bases). CDR1 SGHRS and CDR2 YFSETQ come from the germline V gene. V gave up 1 base and J gave up 7 bases, with 12 bases separating them. The CDR3 loop spans 15 amino acids. The DNA for the CDR3 is TGCGCCAGCAGCTTGAACGGACAAGGGAATTCACCCCTCCACTTT. This gives the protein CASSLNGQGNSPLHF.

The chain combines TRBV6-1 with TRBJ1-5; tentative D call: TRBD1 (5 bases). The CDR3 sequence is 19 residues long. Germline V gives CDR1 MNHNS, CDR2 SASEGT. Trimming left V 0 bases short and J 5 bases short, with 23 bases between. The CDR3 nucleotides are TGTGCCAGCAGTGAAGCTTCTTTCTCCTGGGCAGGGCGTGATCAGCCCCAGCATTTT. Encoded protein: CASSEASFSWAGRDQPQHF.

The chain joins TRBV7-3 to TRBJ1-2, with D perhaps TRBD1 (5 bases). The CDR3 runs 15 residues. Germline CDR1 and CDR2: SGHTA and FQGTGA. Trimming stripped 1 base from V and 0 bases from J, with 9 bases between. In DNA form, the CDR3 reads TGTGCCAGCAGCTTAAGGGCAGGGACTAACTATGGCTACACCTTC. Amino acids: CASSLRAGTNYGYTF.

The CDR3 DNA is TGTGCCAGCAGTGGCGGAACCGTCTCTGGAAACACCATATATTTT. It is translated as CASSGGTVSGNTIYF. The chain has TRBV28 and TRBJ1-3; D remains unclear. The CDR3 extends over 15 amino acids. The V end lost 5 bases, the J end lost 0 bases, and 11 bases lay between the germline ends. Germline CDR1 MDHEN, CDR2 SYDVKM.

V and J are TRBV3-1 (or the pseudogene TRBV3-2) and TRBJ2-2; 8 bases line up with TRBD2. CDR3 length: 15 residues. The V gene's germline CDR1 is LGHDT and CDR2 YNNKEL (reference sequence). The trim removed 4 bases at V and 5 bases at J, leaving 6 bases unmatched. The chain's CDR3 is CASSLGAGGTGELFF. CDR3 bases: TGTGCCAGCAGCCTCGGGGCGGGGGGTACCGGGGAGCTGTTTTTT.

The chain uses TRBV28 and TRBJ1-4; D remains ambiguous. CDR1 MDHEN and CDR2 SYDVKM come from the germline V gene. V was shortened by 6 bases and J by 7 bases, with 24 bases between the two germline ends. This CDR3 region has 17 residues. CDR3 loop: CASSPRNVRVGGEKLFF. CDR3 nucleotides: TGTGCCAGCAGCCCAAGGAACGTACGAGTAGGAGGTGAAAAACTGTTTTTT.

This clone was observed a handful of times. V is TRBV2 and J is TRBJ2-7; D is uncertain. This CDR3 comprises 14 residues. V lost 6 bases, J lost 0 bases, and 12 bases lay in between. CDR1 and CDR2 from the germline V gene are SNHLY and FYNNEI. In DNA, the CDR3 is TGTGCCAGCAGGAGGCCCGTCAGCTCCTACGAGCAGTACGTC. It is translated as CASRRPVSSYEQYV.

This rearrangement joins TRBV4-1 to TRBJ2-1; 12 nucleotides agree with TRBD1. The CDR3 loop spans 14 amino acids. The V gene end was trimmed by 5 bases and the J gene end by 10 bases; junction bases not matched to a gene: 6. Germline V lookup: CDR1 MGHRA, CDR2 YSYEKL. CDR3 amino acids: CASSTRGQGAEQFF. CDR3 nucleotides: TGCGCCAGCAGCACAAGGGGACAGGGGGCGGAGCAGTTCTTC.

V is TRBV5-1 and J is TRBJ1-3, with unresolved D. This CDR3 is 15 amino acids long. The germline V and J ends were trimmed by 0 bases and 2 bases, with 9 bases remaining between them. CDR1 SGHRS and CDR2 YFSETQ come from the germline V gene. The CDR3 region has the DNA TGCGCCAGCAGCTTGGACCGGAGGGCTGGAAACACCATATATTTT. Its protein product is CASSLDRRAGNTIYF.

The chain couples TRBV5-6 to TRBJ2-1; 10 bases match TRBD1. The V and J ends lost 4 bases and 6 bases, in that order; junction bases with no gene match: 4. Germline V lookup: CDR1 SGHDT, CDR2 YYEEEE. The CDR3 covers 14 residues. CDR3 amino acids: CASSPRTGGNEQFF. DNA for the CDR3: TGTGCCAGCAGCCCCAGGACAGGGGGCAATGAGCAGTTCTTC.

This chain uses TRBV5-1 with TRBJ1-4; a possible D gene is TRBD1 (6 bases). Deletions cut 4 bases from V and 4 bases from J, with 20 bases between. Germline CDR1 reads SGHRS; CDR2 reads YFSETQ. The CDR3 loop spans 17 amino acids. For the CDR3, the DNA is TGCGCCAGCAGCCCGCGGGGGGCGGAAGGCCTTAATGAAAAACTGTTTTTT. This encodes CASSPRGAEGLNEKLFF.